The TCR beta chain under discussion was sequenced for a study of blood T cell repertoires in COVID-19. Study summary: Specimens from acute and convalescent COVID-19 originated in the United States, Italy and Spain. T cells, B-cell-depleted T cells, or PBMCs supplied cDNA or gDNA.

Original processing methods: Amplification of reference gene primers provided the estimated nucleated cell counts. The protocol was immunoSEQ multiplex PCR, while the TCRdb copy is restricted to in-frame clones and leaves out a portion. V, J and clone size were drawn from that table, and D and trimming were deduced from the DNA. This table has 35,000 to 55,000 clones, roughly 69% appearing once. The receptor was derived from a man older than 75 with acute or convalescent COVID-19. The specimen sequenced was peripheral blood.

Here the CDR3 DNA reads TGTGCCAGTAGTAAGCAGGATGCTCAGCCCCAGCATTTT. Translation: CASSKQDAQPQHF. The chain combines TRBV19 with TRBJ1-5; D remains ambiguous. CDR1 and CDR2 (germline): LNHDA, SQIVND (reference sequence). This CDR3 is 13 amino acids long. V lost 4 bases, J lost 6 bases, and 10 bases lay in between.